The sequence of this T cell receptor beta chain was determined in a study of T cells expressing NK-cell markers. The CDR3 length is 16 residues. CDR1 SGHTA and CDR2 FQGNSA come from the germline V gene. From its re-call of the 5' RACE reads, TCRdb lists each CDR3 protein once, without DNA. This sample's clone table lists about 30,000 distinct CDR3 sequences. The sample was blood T cells: a sorted CD56 or NKG2C T cell subset, CD4+ or CD8+ T cells, or bulk PBMC T cells (not recorded which). This sequence joins TRBV7-2 and TRBJ2-7; the D call of TRBD2 rests on TCRdb alone, since no DNA is present to check it. The receptor was derived from a woman between 18 and 69 years old in good health. This chain's CDR3 is CASSLRWREVPYEQYF.